A selection of T cell receptor beta chains follows, all from one sample in a study of regulatory and conventional T cells in RAG deficiency. Clones were sequenced by immunoSEQ multiplex PCR, and TCRdb holds only the in-frame ones, with some missing. The sample holds under 35,000 clones, around 89% seen once. The data were also submitted as part of a second study, on regulatory T cells.

Specimen: CD8+ T cells sorted from blood. The receptors were sampled from a human donor in good health. CDR3s include the opening cysteine and the closing phenylalanine or tryptophan. D genes are given only for firm matches. Not all rows give a size; the values are once, few, many and, for expanded clones, a class.

d_call,j_call,clone_size,v_call,cdr3_aa,cdr3_nt
TRBD1,TRBJ1-5,NA,TRBV9,CASSVEGGAGQPQHF,TGTGCCAGCAGCGTGGAAGGGGGCGCCGGTCAGCCCCAGCATTTT
NA,TRBJ1-4,NA,TRBV6-5,CASSYQGPNEKLFF,TGTGCCAGCAGTTATCAGGGACCGAATGAAAAACTGTTTTTT
NA,TRBJ2-1,NA,TRBV7-9,CASSLTTGDLDEQFF,TGTGCCAGCAGCTTAACAACGGGAGATCTGGATGAGCAGTTCTTC
NA,TRBJ1-2,few,TRBV19,CASSIGVNYGYTF,TGTGCCAGTAGTATAGGGGTTAACTATGGCTACACCTTC
NA,TRBJ2-1,NA,TRBV7-9,CASRGGQPANEQFF,TGTGCCAGCAGAGGAGGACAGCCGGCGAATGAGCAGTTCTTC
NA,TRBJ1-2,NA,TRBV25-1,CASTIGRRPNYGYTF,TGTGCCAGCACCATAGGACGGCGACCTAACTATGGCTACACCTTC
TRBD1,TRBJ1-4,NA,TRBV27,CASSYRGENEKLFF,TGTGCCAGCAGTTACAGGGGGGAGAATGAAAAACTGTTTTTT
TRBD2,TRBJ2-3,NA,TRBV9,CASSGTSVGTDTQYF,TGTGCCAGCAGTGGGACTAGCGTTGGCACAGATACGCAGTATTTT
NA,TRBJ1-1,NA,TRBV13,CASSLGGNTEAFF,TGTGCCAGCAGCTTAGGAGGGAACACTGAAGCTTTCTTT
TRBD1,TRBJ2-7,NA,TRBV6-1,CASSEPGQGYEQYF,TGTGCCAGCAGTGAACCGGGACAGGGGTACGAGCAGTACTTC
NA,TRBJ2-7,NA,TRBV9,CASSTGPLSYEQYF,TGTGCCAGCAGCACCGGACCCCTCTCCTACGAGCAGTACTTC
TRBD1,TRBJ2-7,NA,TRBV15,CATGQGSPYEQYF,TGTGCCACGGGACAGGGCTCCCCCTACGAGCAGTACTTC
TRBD1,TRBJ1-1,NA,TRBV11-1,CASSEGQANTEAFF,TGTGCCAGCAGCGAGGGACAGGCGAACACTGAAGCTTTCTTT
NA,TRBJ2-7,once,TRBV6-6,CATSPDESYEQYF,TGTGCCACCTCGCCCGACGAGTCCTACGAGCAGTACTTC
NA,TRBJ2-5,NA,TRBV9,CASSVGWEGLPVWETQYF,TGTGCCAGCAGCGTAGGATGGGAAGGTCTTCCCGTATGGGAGACCCAGTACTTC
NA,TRBJ2-6,NA,TRBV9,CASSPPPGANVLTF,TGTGCCAGCAGCCCCCCCCCAGGGGCCAACGTCCTGACTTTC
TRBD1,TRBJ2-3,NA,TRBV7-7,CASSLGQGTDTQYF,TGTGCTAGCAGCTTGGGACAGGGCACAGATACGCAGTATTTT
TRBD1,TRBJ2-7,NA,TRBV19,CASSRDRDFHEQYF,TGTGCCAGTAGCCGGGACAGGGATTTCCACGAGCAGTACTTC
TRBD1,TRBJ2-7,NA,TRBV5-3,CATLGGPRLWEQYF,TGTGCCACCCTAGGGGGCCCTCGGCTATGGGAGCAGTACTTC
TRBD2,TRBJ2-7,NA,TRBV9,CASSVDDVSGIYEQYF,TGTGCCAGCAGCGTAGATGATGTGAGCGGGATCTACGAGCAGTACTTC
TRBD1,TRBJ2-7,NA,TRBV6-1,CASSGEGGTGIHF,TGTGCCAGCAGCGGAGAAGGGGGGACAGGGATACACTTC
TRBD2,TRBJ2-3,NA,TRBV11-2,CASRGTSGRFRDTQYF,TGTGCCAGCAGGGGGACTAGCGGGAGGTTTAGAGATACGCAGTATTTT
TRBD1,TRBJ1-2,NA,TRBV13,CASSLDAGGEHYGYTF,TGTGCCAGCAGCTTAGATGCAGGGGGCGAACATTATGGCTACACCTTC